This T cell receptor beta chain derives from a study of tumor and adjacent non-tumor tissue in lung cancer. Study information: Stage I to III disease affected 10 men and 5 women aged roughly 31 to 80.

RNA was extracted from bulk tissue without any cell sorting. CDR3 length: 13 residues. The germline V gene encodes CDR1 SQVTM and CDR2 ANQGSEA. The V and J ends lost 4 bases and 9 bases respectively, with 19 bases between them. Three rounds of nested PCR, following a modified ARM-PCR protocol, produced the TCRbeta library. Each CDR3 protein gets one entry after TCRdb re-called the multiplex PCR reads with MiXCR. The table records 77,000 or so distinct CDR3 sequences, 77% of them present only once. The source is a woman between 45 and 60 years old with non-small cell lung cancer. Sequences were obtained from lung tumor tissue. The chain couples TRBV29-1 to TRBJ2-7, with D perhaps being TRBD1 or TRBD2 (5 bases each). CDR3 sequence: CSVGVGTVYWQYF. The CDR3 bases are TGCAGCGTTGGCGTTGGGACGGTCTACTGGCAGTACTTC.